This T cell receptor beta chain was captured by sequencing in a study of T cells in Graves' hyperthyroidism and ophthalmopathy. Absent ophthalmopathy progression within 18 months defined stable Graves' hyperthyroidism. Disease duration under 2 months; hyperthyroidism patients were aged 18 to 65. Diagnoses were made from clinical symptoms, serum measures (thyroxine and TRAb), thyroid ultrasound and orbital computed tomography. Findings of the study overall: Most expanded thyroid clonotypes above 0.001 also appeared in blood.

As concerns this clonotype: As yet, its antigen is unknown.

RNA transcripts served as the template for amplifying TCR beta CDR3 regions. The TCR CDR3 was amplified in a first-round RT-PCR using the HTBI primer set. From the multiplex PCR reads, TCRdb called clonotypes with MiXCR, one entry per CDR3 protein. The sample carries hundreds of thousands of distinct CDR3 sequences, 15% to 19% recorded once. The sequence came from a woman in her late teens or twenties with Graves' hyperthyroidism. The source material was blood.

The DNA for the CDR3 is TGTGCCAGCAGCTCACCCAGGGGAGGCAATGAGCAGTTCTTC. Translation: CASSSPRGGNEQFF. The chain uses TRBV7-9 and TRBJ2-1; D may correspond to TRBD1 or TRBD2 (6 bases each). Germline-derived CDR1 and CDR2 are SEHNR and FQNEAQ (reference sequence). V was clipped by 4 bases and J by 6 bases, with 13 bases between them. CDR3 length: 14 amino acids.